This T cell receptor (beta chain) comes out of a study of blood T cell repertoires in COVID-19 (dated by TCRdb to the early 2020s). Background for the entire study: Samples from collaborators originated in the United States, Italy and Spain and spanned both the acute and convalescent phases of COVID-19. A freely available public database, intended as a resource for researchers studying the immune response to SARS-CoV-2, is where the repertoires were released. Samples were obtained from the ongoing ImmuneRACE study (first 160 participants) and from some 1,300 subjects provided by 6 global collaborators. The sample metadata nearly always contained a de-identified subject ID, COVID-19 status, age in years and sex. Deeply sampled blood TCRbeta repertoires from subjects exposed to, actively infected with, or recovered from COVID-19 were included in the dataset. The prospective study material was composed of cDNA or gDNA derived from T cells, B-cell-depleted T cells, or PBMCs. HLA class I and class II types, where available, came from metadata supplied by the sample provider rather than from assay-based typing.

Enrolling through a virtual design, the prospective study's participants ranged in age from roughly 18 to 89 years and lived across roughly 24 United States geographic areas. Cohort assignment in the prospective study relied on participant-reported clinical history from a screening survey and a study questionnaire. ImmuneRACE Cohort 3 recovered participants were defined by two consecutive negative NP/OP PCR tests, healthcare professional clearance, or symptom resolution. Mobile phlebotomists in the prospective study collected whole blood, serum and a nasopharyngeal or oropharyngeal swab from every participant. Additional blood draws and questionnaires over an approximately two-month period could optionally be provided by prospective study participants. Before DNA extraction, prospective study blood samples were shipped either frozen or at room temperature. Paper-wide results and their limitations: Clinical and demographic metadata were provided uncurated, with the amount varying by source and participant.

Note on this clone: The antigen it binds to is not known. Base quality data are lacking; no much larger clone is found one base away.

From the germline V gene, CDR1 is SGHAT and CDR2 is FQNNGV. The CDR3, from cysteine to phenylalanine, totals 15 residues. Left in the record is the CDR3 DNA by itself, 45 bases read in frame from the first base. Germline trimming amounts to 5 bases on V and 2 bases on J, with 4 as the count of junction bases outside the gene matches. TCRbeta CDR3 regions were amplified from genomic DNA using the immunoSEQ Assay, a bias-controlled multiplex PCR. As for the authors' bioinformatics: Nucleated cell counts per sample were estimated from amplification of reference gene primers within the assay. To quantify the absolute abundance of each unique TCRbeta CDR3 rearrangement, sequence reads were collapsed and filtered. For each sample, productive Simpson clonality was calculated as the square root of Simpson's diversity index over productive rearrangements. As stored in TCRdb, this immuneACCESS dataset retains in-frame rearrangements with V and J assigned. A fraction of the clones does not appear; measured against another copy, unresolved V genes explain less than half of the discrepancy, and the remainder lacks a known reason. The V and J calls and the clone size are those of that table, but D and trimming were determined from the DNA. The sample contains 190,000 or so clones, roughly 90% of them found a single time. The ten biggest clones cover around 8.9% of the sample.

The chain uses TRBV11-2 and TRBJ1-5; TRBD1 aligns with 9 central bases. The TCR originated in a woman younger than 30 who had recovered from COVID-19. Source material: PBMCs or T cells enriched from blood (not recorded which). The nucleotide sequence is TGTGCCAGCAGCGATGACAGGGGGGGCAATCAGCCCCAGCATTTT. Translated, it reads CASSDDRGGNQPQHF.